Shown below are 13 T cell receptor beta chains from a single sample sequenced in a study of siplizumab effects on memory and regulatory T cells. Sequencing used immunoSEQ multiplex PCR; TCRdb keeps in-frame clones, though not all of them. The sample lists roughly 120,000 clones; less than 95% were seen once. The sequencing input was non-Treg CD4+ T cells sorted from blood. These TCRs come from a human donor in good health.

V and J are TRBV11-3 and TRBJ1-1; D might be TRBD1 (6 bases). The CDR3 is made up of 16 amino acids. V dropped 1 base and J dropped 1 base, with 13 bases sitting between them. Germline V gene lookup returns CDR1 SGHNT and CDR2 YENEEA. In DNA form, the CDR3 reads TGTGCCAGCAGCTTAGGTTATGGACAGTCGAACACTGAAGCTTTCTTT. This codes for CASSLGYGQSNTEAFF.

The V gene is TRBV2, the J gene TRBJ1-1; maybe TRBD1 (5 bases). Germline CDR1 is SNHLY and CDR2 is FYNNEI. Trimming shortened V by 6 bases and J by 2 bases, and 16 bases separated the two germline ends. This CDR3 is built from 15 residues. DNA of the CDR3: TGTGCCAGCAGGGGGGGAGGGAGAGTTAACACTGAAGCTTTCTTT. Amino acids: CASRGGGRVNTEAFF.

This sequence joins TRBV2 and TRBJ1-2; D ambiguous. Germline V lookup: CDR1 SNHLY, CDR2 FYNNEI. CDR3 size: 14 residues. Trimming removed 3 bases at V and 3 bases at J, with 11 bases between. DNA for the CDR3: TGTGCCAGCAGTGACGGGGAGCACCACTATGGCTACACCTTC. It yields the protein CASSDGEHHYGYTF.

This clone was detected only once. The chain recombines TRBV27 with TRBJ2-3; D gene ambiguous. V lost 0 bases to trimming and J lost 4 bases, with 8 bases between them. The CDR3 has 14 amino acids. The germline gives CDR1 MNHEY, CDR2 SMNVEV (reference sequence). This CDR3 reads CASSLSRVPDTQYF. Here the CDR3 DNA reads TGTGCCAGCAGTTTATCACGAGTCCCAGATACGCAGTATTTT.

This chain connects TRBV25-1 to TRBJ1-1, with unresolved D. With 3 bases removed from V and 6 bases from J, the gap between germline ends came to 11 bases. CDR1 is MGHDK and CDR2 is SYGVNS in the germline V gene. The length of the CDR3 is 13 residues. CDR3 amino acids: CASSENGRAEAFF. DNA for the CDR3: TGTGCCAGCAGTGAGAATGGACGTGCTGAAGCTTTCTTT.

Here the CDR3 DNA reads TGTGCCAGCAGCCTAGAAGGCCCGGGGACTTTCTTT. Encoded protein: CASSLEGPGTFF. The rearrangement uses TRBV7-9 and TRBJ1-1, with D unclear. V lost 5 bases and J 12 bases, leaving 16 bases between the germline ends. The V gene's germline CDR1 is SEHNR and CDR2 FQNEAQ (reference sequence). This CDR3 has 12 residues.

The chain recombines TRBV5-6 with TRBJ2-6; D is ambiguous. Germline-derived CDR1 and CDR2 are SGHDT and YYEEEE. This CDR3 region has 15 residues. Trimming stripped 1 base from V and 0 bases from J, with 5 bases between. The CDR3 coding sequence is TGTGCCAGCAGCTTGATCCTCTCTGGGGCCAACGTCCTGACTTTC. Amino acid sequence: CASSLILSGANVLTF. Full variable domain (remainder filled in from reference TRBV5-6 and TRBJ2-6): DAGVTQSPTHLIKTRGQQVTLRCSPKSGHDTVSWYQQALGQGPQFIFQYYEEEERQRGNFPDRFSGHQFPNYSSELNVNALLLGDSALYLCASSLILSGANVLTFGAGSRLTVL.

This chain joins TRBV5-4 and TRBJ2-7; D gene unclear. Trimming left V 0 bases short and J 3 bases short, with 10 bases between. The germline CDR1 and CDR2 sequences are SGHNT and YYREEE (reference sequence). The CDR3 has 14 amino acids. The DNA of the CDR3 is TGTGCCAGCAGCTTGGCCCCAAACAGCTACGAGCAGTACTTC. Translating gives CASSLAPNSYEQYF.

V usage is TRBV6-5 and J usage is TRBJ2-5, with TRBD2 matching 13 bases. This CDR3 has 15 amino acids. V shed 6 bases, J shed 5 bases, and the junction held 6 bases outside the gene matches. Germline V gene data show CDR1 as MNHEY and CDR2 as SVGAGI. The CDR3 here is CASSPILAGGETQYF. The CDR3 nucleotides are TGTGCCAGCAGCCCTATACTAGCGGGAGGGGAGACCCAGTACTTC.

V usage is TRBV19 and J usage is TRBJ1-2; D ambiguous. This CDR3 contains 13 residues. Germline V CDR1 and CDR2: LNHDA, SQIVND (reference sequence). V lost 8 bases and J lost 2, with 12 bases in between. The CDR3 bases are TGTGCCAGTCACTCAACAACCAACTATGGCTACACCTTC. Translation: CASHSTTNYGYTF.

The rearrangement joins TRBV15 to TRBJ1-5; D not certain. The V gene's germline CDR1 is LNHNV and CDR2 YYDKDF (reference sequence). The CDR3 consists of 14 residues. V lost 8 bases and J lost 8, with 19 bases in between. For the CDR3, the DNA is TGTGCCACCGCTGGGATTACACAGCAGGAGCCCCAGCATTTT. This translates into CATAGITQQEPQHF.

This chain connects TRBV4-1 to TRBJ2-7, with D possibly matching TRBD1 (6 bases). The V and J ends lost 2 bases and 4 bases respectively, with 12 bases between them. From germline, CDR1 is MGHRA and CDR2 YSYEKL. This CDR3 spans 14 amino acids. In nucleotides, the CDR3 is TGCGCCAGCAGCCAACCGGGACAAAGATACGAGCAGTACTTC. Its translation is CASSQPGQRYEQYF.

V usage is TRBV27 and J usage is TRBJ2-7; D might be TRBD2 (5 bases). Germline CDR1 MNHEY, CDR2 SMNVEV (reference sequence). V gave up 4 bases and J gave up 3 bases, with 10 bases separating them. The CDR3 is made up of 13 amino acids. The CDR3 protein is CASSSGMFYEQYF. The CDR3 DNA follows: TGTGCCAGCAGTTCCGGGATGTTCTACGAGCAGTACTTC.